The rows below give T cell receptor beta chains drawn from one sample of a study of cytomegalovirus exposure and HLA in healthy donors. Method: immunoSEQ multiplex PCR; TCRdb's copy keeps in-frame clones and lacks some. Seen here are about 240,000 clones, about 86% observed once, and the top ten hold over 0.95%. The material sequenced was PBMCs. The source of these receptors is a woman aged 25 to 45 in good health and CMV-seropositive. CDR3s include the opening cysteine and the closing phenylalanine or tryptophan. A D gene is named only where the DNA matches it firmly. Rows may omit the clone size; those that give it use once, few, many or a size class.

d_call clone_size j_call v_call cdr3_nt cdr3_aa
TRBD2 . TRBJ2-2 TRBV5-1 TGCGCCAGCAGCCCCGGGACTACTAACACCGGGGAGCTGTTTTTT CASSPGTTNTGELFF
. . TRBJ1-5 TRBV6-1 TGTGCCAGCAGGGACAATCTCGTGGGTCAGCCCCAGCATTTT CASRDNLVGQPQHF
. . TRBJ2-2 TRBV11-3 TGTGCCAGCAGCTCTAATGGGAGAGCGGACACCGGGGAGCTGTTTTTT CASSSNGRADTGELFF
TRBD1 . TRBJ1-2 TRBV30 TGTGCCTGGAACTTCCCTGGTGACAGGGGCTATGGCTACACCTTC CAWNFPGDRGYGYTF
. . TRBJ2-7 TRBV5-5 TGTGCCAGCAGCCTGCGTGGCGGGGCCGACGAGCAGTACTTC CASSLRGGADEQYF
TRBD1 . TRBJ2-1 TRBV6-1 TGTGCCAGCAGGGGGGGGACAGGGTCATACAATGAGCAGTTCTTC CASRGGTGSYNEQFF
TRBD1 . TRBJ2-5 TRBV27 TGTGCCAGCAGTAGGGCAGGGGGCCGGGAGACCCAGTACTTC CASSRAGGRETQYF
. . TRBJ2-7 TRBV4-1 TGCGCCAGCAGCCAAGTGGAGGGCGGGACGAGCTCCTACGAGCAGTACTTC CASSQVEGGTSSYEQYF
TRBD1 . TRBJ1-2 TRBV6-5 TGTGCCAGCAGTTACGCTCGGGACAGGGGGGTATATGGCTACACCTTC CASSYARDRGVYGYTF
. few TRBJ1-2 TRBV7-6 TGTGCCACCGGTACAGACAACTATGGCTACACCTTC CATGTDNYGYTF
. . TRBJ2-5 TRBV5-1 TGCGCCAGCAGCATAGACCAAGAGACCCAGTACTTC CASSIDQETQYF
TRBD1 . TRBJ2-7 TRBV5-6 TGTGCCAGCAGCGAAGTAAAGCGGGACAGGGGGCGCCCAGGGAACTTC CASSEVKRDRGRPGNF
. . TRBJ1-1 TRBV5-4 TGTGCCAGCAGCTTCCCTGGTACAGGGCTCGGAGCTTTCTTT CASSFPGTGLGAFF
TRBD1 . TRBJ2-1 TRBV14 TGTGCCAGCAGCCAAGCGACAGGGTCGGCCTACAATGAGCAGTTCTTC CASSQATGSAYNEQFF
. . TRBJ1-2 TRBV6-1 TGTGCCAGCAGTCTTGACTTAGCTAACTATGGCTACACCTTC CASSLDLANYGYTF
TRBD1 . TRBJ1-1 TRBV7-2 TGTGCCAGCAGCTTTGACGGGACAGGGGACACTGAAGCTTTCTTT CASSFDGTGDTEAFF
TRBD2 . TRBJ2-5 TRBV29-1 TGCAGCGTTGAAGGGGGACTAGCGGGACAAGAGACCCAGTACTTC CSVEGGLAGQETQYF
TRBD2 . TRBJ2-5 TRBV5-4 TGTGCCAGCAGCCTGGGGTACGGGACTAACCAAGAGACCCAGTACTTC CASSLGYGTNQETQYF
TRBD1 . TRBJ2-5 TRBV2 TGTGCCAGCCTACAGGGGGGACAGGAGACCCAGTACTTC CASLQGGQETQYF
TRBD1 . TRBJ1-1 TRBV5-1 TGCGCCAGCAGCTTGAGGGGAAGGACAGGGGTAAACACTGAAGCTTTCTTT CASSLRGRTGVNTEAFF
TRBD1 once TRBJ1-1 TRBV19 TGTGCCAGTAGTTACAGGGGCGCTGAAGCTTTCTTT CASSYRGAEAFF
. few TRBJ2-7 TRBV11-3 TGTGCCAGCAGCTTAGGACAGTACGAGCAGTACTTC CASSLGQYEQYF
TRBD2 . TRBJ2-1 TRBV7-9 TGTGCCAGCAGCCCGAGCGGGAGGACCTACAATGAGCAGTTCTTC CASSPSGRTYNEQFF
. . TRBJ2-1 TRBV19 TGTGCCAGTAGTATTGGCCTCCCTGCTGAGCAGTTCTTC CASSIGLPAEQFF
TRBD1 . TRBJ1-4 TRBV28 TGTGCCAGCAAGCGGCAGGGGGCGAGGACTAATGAAAAACTGTTTTTT CASKRQGARTNEKLFF
TRBD1 . TRBJ2-1 TRBV6-5 TGTGCCAGCAGTTACTCGACAGGGGAGTTCTACAATGAGCAGTTCTTC CASSYSTGEFYNEQFF